This T cell receptor (beta chain) was obtained from a study of identical twins. Study-wide findings and caveats: Cord blood's abundant beta clonotypes had fewer insertions, unlike memory repertoires. Because invariant MAIT and iNKT cells could be present, zero-insertion analyses could be partly confounded.

Trimming left V 1 base short and J 8 bases short, with 12 bases between. This CDR3 is built from 13 residues. In germline, CDR1 is SGHNT, CDR2 YYREEE (reference sequence). Of note for this clonotype: Antigen unknown.

TCRdb re-called the 5' RACE reads with MiXCR, one entry per CDR3 protein. The data show roughly 1.6 million distinct CDR3 sequences, about 31% seen once. The rearrangement joins TRBV5-4 to TRBJ1-1; TRBD1 is a possible D gene (5 bases). The receptor was isolated from a newborn girl in good health. Sequenced input: cord blood. CDR3 coding DNA: TGTGCCAGCAGCTTGCCCACTAGGGGAGAAGCTTTCTTT. The encoded protein is CASSLPTRGEAFF. Supplemented by reference TRBV5-4 and TRBJ1-1, the full variable domain reads ETGVTQSPTHLIKTRGQQVTLRCSSQSGHNTVSWYQQALGQGPQFIFQYYREEENGRGNFPPRFSGLQFPNYSSELNVNALELDDSALYLCASSLPTRGEAFFGQGTRLTVV.